This entry concerns a single TCR beta chain. Its antigen is as yet unknown. Scientists made TCR beta libraries using quantitative 5'-RACE with molecular barcodes. TCRdb processed the 5' RACE reads anew with MiXCR; each CDR3 protein has one entry. The table has 350,000 or so distinct CDR3 sequences, 8% seen once. Germline CDR1 reads KGHSH; CDR2 reads LQKENI. The CDR3 extends over 14 amino acids. Trimming pared 4 bases from V and 2 bases from J, leaving 12 bases between. The source of the sample is a study of CD8 T cells in ankylosing spondylitis. Findings and limits, study-wide: Ankylosing spondylitis blood appeared to be characterized by a TCR beta motif of 8 or 9 highly homologous variants. Enrichment of disease-linked clones was reportedly significant in matched ankylosing spondylitis synovial fluid. Earlier literature documents some of the motif variants in reactive arthritis synovial fluid and blood.

This receptor was identified in a male donor with ankylosing spondylitis. The V and J genes are TRBV18 and TRBJ2-7; D remains ambiguous. Material: blood, either unsorted or a sorted T cell fraction (not recorded which). This CDR3 reads CASSQSARTYEQYF. In DNA form, the CDR3 reads TGTGCCAGCTCACAGTCCGCCCGGACCTACGAGCAGTACTTC. Drawing the rest from reference TRBV18 and TRBJ2-7, the complete variable domain is NAGVMQNPRHLVRRRGQEARLRCSPMKGHSHVYWYRQLPEEGLKFMVYLQKENIIDESGMPKERFSAEFPKEGPSILRIQQVVRGDSAAYFCASSQSARTYEQYFGPGTRLTVT.